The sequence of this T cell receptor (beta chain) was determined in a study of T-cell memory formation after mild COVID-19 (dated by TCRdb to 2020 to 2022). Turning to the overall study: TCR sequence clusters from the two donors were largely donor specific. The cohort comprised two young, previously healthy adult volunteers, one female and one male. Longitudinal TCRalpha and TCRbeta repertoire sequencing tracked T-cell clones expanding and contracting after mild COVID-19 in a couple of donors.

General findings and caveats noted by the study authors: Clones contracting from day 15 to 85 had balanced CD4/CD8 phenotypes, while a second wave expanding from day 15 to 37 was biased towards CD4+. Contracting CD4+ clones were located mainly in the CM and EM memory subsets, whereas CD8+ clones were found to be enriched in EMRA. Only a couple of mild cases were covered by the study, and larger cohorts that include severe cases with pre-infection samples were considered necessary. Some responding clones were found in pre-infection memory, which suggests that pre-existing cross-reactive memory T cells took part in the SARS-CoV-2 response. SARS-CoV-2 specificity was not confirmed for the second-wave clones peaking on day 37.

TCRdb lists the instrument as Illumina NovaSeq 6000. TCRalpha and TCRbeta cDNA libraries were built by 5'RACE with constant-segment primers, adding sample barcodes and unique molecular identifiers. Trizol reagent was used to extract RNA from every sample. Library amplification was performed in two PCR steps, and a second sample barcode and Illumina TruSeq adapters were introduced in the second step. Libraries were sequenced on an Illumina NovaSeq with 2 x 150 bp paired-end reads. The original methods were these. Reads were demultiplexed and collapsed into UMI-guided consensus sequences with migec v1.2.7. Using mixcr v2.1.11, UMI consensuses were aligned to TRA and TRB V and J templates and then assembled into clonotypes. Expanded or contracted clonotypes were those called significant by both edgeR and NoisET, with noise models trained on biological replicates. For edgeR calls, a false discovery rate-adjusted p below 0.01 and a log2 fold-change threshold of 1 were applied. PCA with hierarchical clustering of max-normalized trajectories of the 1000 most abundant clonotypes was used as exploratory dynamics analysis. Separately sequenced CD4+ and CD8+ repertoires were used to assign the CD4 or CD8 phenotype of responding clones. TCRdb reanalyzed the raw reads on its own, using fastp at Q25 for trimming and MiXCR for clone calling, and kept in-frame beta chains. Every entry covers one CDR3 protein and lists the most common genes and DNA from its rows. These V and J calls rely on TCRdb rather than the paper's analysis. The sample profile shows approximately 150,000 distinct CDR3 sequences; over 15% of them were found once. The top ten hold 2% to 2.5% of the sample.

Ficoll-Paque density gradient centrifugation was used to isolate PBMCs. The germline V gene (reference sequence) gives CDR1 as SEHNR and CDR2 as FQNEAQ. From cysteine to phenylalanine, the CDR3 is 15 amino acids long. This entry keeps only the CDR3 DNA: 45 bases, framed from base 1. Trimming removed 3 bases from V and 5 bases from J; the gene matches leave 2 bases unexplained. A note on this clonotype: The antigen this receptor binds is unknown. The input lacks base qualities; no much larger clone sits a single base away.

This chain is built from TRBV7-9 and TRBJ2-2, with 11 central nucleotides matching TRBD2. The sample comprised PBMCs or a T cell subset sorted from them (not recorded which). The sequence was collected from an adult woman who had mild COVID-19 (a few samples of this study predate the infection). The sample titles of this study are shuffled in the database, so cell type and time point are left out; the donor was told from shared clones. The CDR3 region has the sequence CASSFTSGRTGELFF. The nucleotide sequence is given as TGTGCCAGCAGCTTCACTAGCGGGAGAACCGGGGAGCTGTTTTTT.